The next 5 T cell receptor beta chains were all read from a single sample in a study of blood T cell repertoires in COVID-19. This table comes from immunoSEQ multiplex PCR, and its TCRdb copy is limited to in-frame clones, with some not included. The sample yields about 220,000 clones, about 80% seen once. Material: PBMCs or T cells enriched from blood (not recorded which). Receptor source: a woman in her forties with acute COVID-19.

The CDR3, as DNA: TGTGCCAGCTCACCAGGAGCGGGAGCCTACAATGAGCAGTTCTTC. This sequence encodes CASSPGAGAYNEQFF. The chain links TRBV18 to TRBJ2-1; TRBD2 agrees at 8 bases. This CDR3 has 15 amino acids. Germline CDR1 reads KGHSH; CDR2 reads LQKENI. J was trimmed by 2 bases and V by 2 bases; bases with no gene match: 2. Full variable domain (remainder filled in from reference TRBV18 and TRBJ2-1): NAGVMQNPRHLVRRRGQEARLRCSPMKGHSHVYWYRQLPEEGLKFMVYLQKENIIDESGMPKERFSAEFPKEGPSILRIQQVVRGDSAAYFCASSPGAGAYNEQFFGPGTRLTVL.

The chain joins TRBV6-6 to TRBJ1-4, with D perhaps TRBD1 (6 bases). In germline, CDR1 is MNHNY, CDR2 SVGAGI (reference sequence). V lost 4 bases, J lost 8 bases, and 14 bases lay in between. CDR3 length: 14 amino acids. The CDR3 loop reads CASSLNRENEKLFF. CDR3 nucleotides: TGTGCCAGCAGTTTGAACAGGGAGAACGAAAAACTGTTTTTT.

This clone was recorded only once. This sequence joins TRBV7-8 and TRBJ2-3; weak D call: TRBD2 (6 bases). This CDR3 is built from 13 residues. Trimming removed 8 bases at V and 8 bases at J, with 17 bases between. Germline loops: CDR1 SGHVS, CDR2 FQNEAQ. Written as DNA, the CDR3 is TGTGCCAGCGCGAGACTAGATAGTGGTACGCAGTATTTT. Its translation is CASARLDSGTQYF.

V usage is TRBV9 and J usage is TRBJ2-5; 7 bases fit TRBD2. CDR3 length equals 16 residues. Germline CDR1 is SGDLS and CDR2 is YYNGEE. V was clipped by 3 bases and J by 5 bases; unmatched bases: 13. CDR3 loop: CASSDPSRGVVETQYF. The CDR3 bases are TGTGCCAGCAGCGATCCAAGTCGGGGGGTTGTGGAGACCCAGTACTTC.

Concerning this clone itself: Other DNA sequences within the sample encode an identical CDR3. V gene TRBV28 combines with J gene TRBJ1-1; TRBD1 agrees at 7 bases. The CDR3 runs to 14 residues. J was trimmed by 1 base and V by 5 bases; bases with no gene match: 4. Per the germline V gene, CDR1 is MDHEN and CDR2 is SYDVKM. The CDR3 is CASSPRQGNTEAFF. CDR3 in DNA: TGTGCCAGCAGTCCCAGACAGGGGAACACTGAAGCTTTCTTT.